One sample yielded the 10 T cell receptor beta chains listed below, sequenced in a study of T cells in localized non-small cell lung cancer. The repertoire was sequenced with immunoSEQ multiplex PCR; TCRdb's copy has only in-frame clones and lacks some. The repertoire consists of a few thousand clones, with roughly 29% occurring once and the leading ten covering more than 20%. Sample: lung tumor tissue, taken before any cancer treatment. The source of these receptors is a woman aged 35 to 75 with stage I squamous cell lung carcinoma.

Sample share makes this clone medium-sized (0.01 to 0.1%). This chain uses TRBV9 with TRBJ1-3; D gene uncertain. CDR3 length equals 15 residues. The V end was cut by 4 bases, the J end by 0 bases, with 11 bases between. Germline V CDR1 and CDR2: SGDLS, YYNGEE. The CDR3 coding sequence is TGTGCCAGCAGCCTTGGGAGGGCCTCTGGAAACACCATATATTTT. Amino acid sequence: CASSLGRASGNTIYF.

CDR3 sequence: CASSMGRLRGSNQPQHF. CDR3 in DNA: TGTGCCAGTAGTATGGGTAGACTCAGGGGTAGCAATCAGCCCCAGCATTTT. The V call is TRBV19, the J call TRBJ1-5; maybe TRBD1 (6 bases). Germline CDR1 LNHDA, CDR2 SQIVND (reference sequence). The CDR3 spans 17 residues. Between the trimmed V and J ends, which lost 3 bases and 0 bases, there was a span of 15 bases.

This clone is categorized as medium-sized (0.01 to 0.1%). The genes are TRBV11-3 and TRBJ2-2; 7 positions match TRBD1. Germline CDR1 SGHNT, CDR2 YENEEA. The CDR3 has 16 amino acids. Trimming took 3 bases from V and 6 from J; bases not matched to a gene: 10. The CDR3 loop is CASSFITGEGAGELFF. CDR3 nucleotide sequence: TGTGCCAGCAGCTTCATTACAGGGGAAGGGGCCGGGGAGCTGTTTTTT.

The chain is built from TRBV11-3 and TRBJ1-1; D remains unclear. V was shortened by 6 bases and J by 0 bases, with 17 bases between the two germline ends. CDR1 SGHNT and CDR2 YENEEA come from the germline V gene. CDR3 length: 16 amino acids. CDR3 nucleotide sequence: TGTGCCAGCAGTCCCTACCGCGGTCTTATGAACACTGAAGCTTTCTTT. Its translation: CASSPYRGLMNTEAFF. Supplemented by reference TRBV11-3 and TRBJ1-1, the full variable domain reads EAGVVQSPRYKIIEKKQPVAFWCNPISGHNTLYWYLQNLGQGPELLIRYENEEAVDDSQLPKDRFSAERLKGVDSTLKIQPAELGDSAVYLCASSPYRGLMNTEAFFGQGTRLTVV.

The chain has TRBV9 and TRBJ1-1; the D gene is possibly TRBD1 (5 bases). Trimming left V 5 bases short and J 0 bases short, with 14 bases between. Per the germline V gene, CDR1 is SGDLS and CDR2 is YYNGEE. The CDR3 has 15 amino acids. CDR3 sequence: CASSVPGTVNTEAFF. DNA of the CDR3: TGTGCCAGCAGTGTGCCCGGGACGGTGAACACTGAAGCTTTCTTT.

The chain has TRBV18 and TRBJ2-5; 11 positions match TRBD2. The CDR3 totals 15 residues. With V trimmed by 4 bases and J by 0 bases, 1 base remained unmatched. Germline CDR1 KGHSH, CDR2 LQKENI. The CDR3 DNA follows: TGTGCCAGCTCACGGACTAGCGGGTACCAAGAGACCCAGTACTTC. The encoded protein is CASSRTSGYQETQYF.

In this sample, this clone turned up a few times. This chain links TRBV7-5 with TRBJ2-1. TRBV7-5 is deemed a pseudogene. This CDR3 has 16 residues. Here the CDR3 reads CASSLSPSAGGREQFF. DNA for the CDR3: TGTGCCAGCAGCTTAAGCCCCAGTGCTGGGGGGCGTGAGCAGTTCTTC.

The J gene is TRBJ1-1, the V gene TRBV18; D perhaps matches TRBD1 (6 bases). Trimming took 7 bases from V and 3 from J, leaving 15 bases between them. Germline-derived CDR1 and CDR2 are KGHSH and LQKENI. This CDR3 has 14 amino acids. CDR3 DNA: TGTGCCAGCTTAAGGGCGGGGGCGGACACTGAAGCTTTCTTT. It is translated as CASLRAGADTEAFF.

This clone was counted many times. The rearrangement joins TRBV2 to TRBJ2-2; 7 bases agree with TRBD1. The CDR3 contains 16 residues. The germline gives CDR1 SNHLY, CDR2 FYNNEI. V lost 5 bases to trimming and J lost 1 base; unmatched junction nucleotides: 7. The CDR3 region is CASSSGQALNTGELFF. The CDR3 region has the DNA TGTGCCAGCAGTTCAGGACAGGCGCTGAACACCGGGGAGCTGTTTTTT. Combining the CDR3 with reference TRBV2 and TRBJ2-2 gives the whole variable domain EPEVTQTPSHQVTQMGQEVILRCVPISNHLYFYWYRQILGQKVEFLVSFYNNEISEKSEIFDDQFSVERPDGSNFTLKIRSTKLEDSAMYFCASSSGQALNTGELFFGEGSRLTVL.

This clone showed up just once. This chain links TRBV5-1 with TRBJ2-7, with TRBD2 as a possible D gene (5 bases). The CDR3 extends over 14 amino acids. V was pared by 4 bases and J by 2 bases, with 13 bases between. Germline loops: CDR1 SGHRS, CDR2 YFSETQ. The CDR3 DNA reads TGCGCCAGCAGCCTTAGCGTTTCGACCTACGAGCAGTACTTC. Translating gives CASSLSVSTYEQYF.